This T cell receptor (beta chain) was retrieved from a study of T cell responses to AZD1222 COVID-19 vaccine. Sequencing was performed with immunoSEQ multiplex PCR; in TCRdb, only in-frame clones are kept and a portion is missing. The table lists about 57,000 clones, approximately 83% of them singletons. Germline V CDR1 and CDR2: MDHEN, SYDVKM. The CDR3 runs to 15 residues. V was trimmed by 5 bases and J by 6 bases, leaving 17 bases between them. On this clone itself: The target antigen is unknown.

Findings and caveats of the study: Researchers report vaccine-associated CD4 TCRs spanning spike, with dominance at 160-218 and 743-854. The repertoires were collected only after the peak T cell response.

Specimen: peripheral blood, collected on day 0 of AZD1222 vaccination. The source of this sequence is an adult in good health. The chain links TRBV28 to TRBJ1-5; a weak D match, TRBD1 (6 bases). CDR3 residues: CASSPPGGGRQPQHF. Here the CDR3 DNA reads TGTGCCAGCAGTCCCCCGGGGGGGGGCCGTCAGCCCCAGCATTTT.